This T cell receptor (beta chain) stems from a study of beta chain features in type 1 diabetes. About the study: What patients shared with healthy donors was a similar profile of age, gender and cell yields.

V was pared by 3 bases and J by 3 bases, with 14 bases between. Germline assignment: CDR1 MGHDK and CDR2 SYGVNS. This CDR3 is built from 16 residues. Every bit of the isolated RNA underwent reverse transcription, so sequencing read expressed TCRB transcripts. Some clones are missing from TCRdb's copy, which holds only in-frame ones; the method was immunoSEQ multiplex PCR. The sample comprises more than 350,000 clones, over 9.5% of which are singletons, and 0.045% to 0.06% rests with the top ten. This clone was recorded a few times. Its antigen is undetermined. Study-level findings and limits: VDJ junctions in type 1 diabetes patients carried more deletions and fewer insertions.

This sequence joins TRBV25-1 and TRBJ2-2; no clear D gene. The sequence was obtained from a woman younger than 35 in good health. The sample taken for sequencing was naive CD4+ T cells from blood. The CDR3, as DNA: TGTGCCAGCAGTGACGGGCGTCAGAGTTACACCGGGGAGCTGTTTTTT. This encodes CASSDGRQSYTGELFF.